The TCR beta chain described here comes from a study of cytomegalovirus exposure and HLA in healthy donors. Study conclusions and caveats: In a later analysis, most CMV-associated TCR beta chains appeared HLA-restricted.

Concerning this clone itself: Its target is unknown.

The PCR made use of 60 Vbeta and 13 Jbeta primers. Method: immunoSEQ multiplex PCR; TCRdb's copy keeps in-frame clones and lacks some. Of some 140,000 clones listed, approximately 75% were seen once; the top ten hold 4.2%. This TCR came from a man in his fifties or sixties in good health and CMV-seropositive. Input material: PBMCs.

Written as DNA, the CDR3 is TGTGCCAGCCGCCCCGACAGGGGTAACACTGAAGCTTTCTTT. The encoded protein is CASRPDRGNTEAFF. The chain employs TRBV6-1 and TRBJ1-1; 8 nucleotides agree with TRBD1. Germline lookup yields CDR1 MNHNS and CDR2 SASEGT. With V trimmed by 8 bases and J by 2 bases, 7 bases remained unmatched. There are 14 residues in the CDR3.